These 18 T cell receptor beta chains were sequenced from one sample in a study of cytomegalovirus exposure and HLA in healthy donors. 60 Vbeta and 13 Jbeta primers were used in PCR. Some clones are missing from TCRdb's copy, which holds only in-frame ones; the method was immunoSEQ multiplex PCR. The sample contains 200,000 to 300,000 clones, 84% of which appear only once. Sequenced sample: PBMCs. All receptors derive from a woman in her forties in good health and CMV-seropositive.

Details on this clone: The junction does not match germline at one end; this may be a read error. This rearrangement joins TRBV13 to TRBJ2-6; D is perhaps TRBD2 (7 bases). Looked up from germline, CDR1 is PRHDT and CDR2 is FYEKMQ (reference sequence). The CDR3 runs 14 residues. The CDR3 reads CASSLGAGANVLTF. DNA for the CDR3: TGTGCCAGCAGCTTAGGGGCGGGGGCCAACGTCCTGACCTTC.

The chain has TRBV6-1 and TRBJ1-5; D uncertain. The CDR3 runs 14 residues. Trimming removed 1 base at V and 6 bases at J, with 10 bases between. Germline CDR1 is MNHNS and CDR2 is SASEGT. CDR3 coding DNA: TGTGCCAGCAGTGAAGGGTTCGCGAGTCAGCCCCAGCATTTT. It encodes CASSEGFASQPQHF.

The CDR3 loop reads CASSLGLASQYF. DNA for the CDR3: TGTGCCAGCAGCTTGGGGCTAGCGTCTCAGTATTTT. The genes are TRBV5-6 and TRBJ2-3; possible D gene TRBD2, 6 bases. The germline V gene has CDR1 SGHDT and CDR2 YYEEEE. Trimming stripped 0 bases from V and 12 bases from J, with 11 bases between. The CDR3 sequence is 12 residues long.

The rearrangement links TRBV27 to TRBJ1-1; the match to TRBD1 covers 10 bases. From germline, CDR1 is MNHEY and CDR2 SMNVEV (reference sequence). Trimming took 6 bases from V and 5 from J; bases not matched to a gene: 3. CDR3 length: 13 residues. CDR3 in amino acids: CASRGTGATEAFF. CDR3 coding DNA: TGTGCCAGCAGGGGGACAGGGGCTACTGAAGCTTTCTTT.

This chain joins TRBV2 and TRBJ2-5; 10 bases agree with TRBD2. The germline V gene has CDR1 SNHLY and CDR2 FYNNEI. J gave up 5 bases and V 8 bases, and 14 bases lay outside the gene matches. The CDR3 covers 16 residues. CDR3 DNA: TGTGCCAGCTGGACCGGGCTAGCGGGAGTAGGTGAGACCCAGTACTTC. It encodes CASWTGLAGVGETQYF. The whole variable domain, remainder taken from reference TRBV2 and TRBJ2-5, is EPEVTQTPSHQVTQMGQEVILRCVPISNHLYFYWYRQILGQKVEFLVSFYNNEISEKSEIFDDQFSVERPDGSNFTLKIRSTKLEDSAMYFCASWTGLAGVGETQYFGPGTRLLVL.

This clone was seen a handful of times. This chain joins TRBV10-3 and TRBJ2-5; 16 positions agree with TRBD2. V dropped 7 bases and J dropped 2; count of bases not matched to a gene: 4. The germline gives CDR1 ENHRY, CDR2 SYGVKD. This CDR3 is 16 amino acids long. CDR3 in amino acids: CAITPGLAGGQETQYF. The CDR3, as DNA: TGTGCCATCACCCCGGGACTAGCGGGAGGGCAAGAGACCCAGTACTTC.

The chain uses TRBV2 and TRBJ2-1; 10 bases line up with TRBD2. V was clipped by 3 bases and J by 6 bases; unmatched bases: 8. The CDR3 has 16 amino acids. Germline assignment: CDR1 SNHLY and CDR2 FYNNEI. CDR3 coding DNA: TGTGCCAGCAGTGACCCTCTAGCGGGAGTAGCCAATGAGCAGTTCTTC. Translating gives CASSDPLAGVANEQFF.

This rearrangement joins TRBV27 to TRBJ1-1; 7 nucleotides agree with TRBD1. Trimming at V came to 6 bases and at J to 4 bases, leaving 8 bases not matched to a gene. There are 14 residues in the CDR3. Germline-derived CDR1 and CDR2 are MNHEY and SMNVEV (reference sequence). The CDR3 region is CASRIGGRVTEAFF. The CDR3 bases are TGTGCCAGCAGAATAGGGGGCAGGGTCACTGAAGCTTTCTTT.

The CDR3 region has the DNA TGTGCCAGCTCACCGAACGAAGGACAGGGGGGTCAGCCCCAGCATTTT. Translation gives CASSPNEGQGGQPQHF. This chain connects TRBV18 to TRBJ1-5, with TRBD1 matching 10 bases. V dropped 3 bases and J dropped 6; count of bases not matched to a gene: 8. Germline V gene lookup returns CDR1 KGHSH and CDR2 LQKENI. The CDR3 runs 16 residues.

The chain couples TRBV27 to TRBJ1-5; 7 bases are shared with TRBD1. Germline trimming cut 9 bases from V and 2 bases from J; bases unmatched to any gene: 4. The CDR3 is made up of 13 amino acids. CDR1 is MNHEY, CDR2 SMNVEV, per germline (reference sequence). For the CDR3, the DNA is TGTGCCAGGAGGGGGCCTGGCAATCAGCCCCAGCATTTT. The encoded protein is CARRGPGNQPQHF.

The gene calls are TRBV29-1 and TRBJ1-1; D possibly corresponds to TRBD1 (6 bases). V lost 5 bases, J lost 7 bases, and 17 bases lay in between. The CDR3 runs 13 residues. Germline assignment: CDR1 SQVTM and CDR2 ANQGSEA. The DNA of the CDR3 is TGCAGCGTTACAATCACAGGGCGAATTGAAGCTTTCTTT. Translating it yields CSVTITGRIEAFF. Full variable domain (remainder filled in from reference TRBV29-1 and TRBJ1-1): SAVISQKPSRDICQRGTSLTIQCQVDSQVTMMFWYRQQPGQSLTLIATANQGSEATYESGFVIDKFPISRPNLTFSTLTVSNMSPEDSSIYLCSVTITGRIEAFFGQGTRLTVV.

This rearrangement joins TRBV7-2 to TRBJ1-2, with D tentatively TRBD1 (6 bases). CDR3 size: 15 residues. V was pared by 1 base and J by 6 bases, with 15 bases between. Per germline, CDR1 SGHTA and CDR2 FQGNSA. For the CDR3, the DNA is TGTGCCAGCAGCTTAGGGCGGACAGTGGGAGATGGCTACACCTTC. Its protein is CASSLGRTVGDGYTF.

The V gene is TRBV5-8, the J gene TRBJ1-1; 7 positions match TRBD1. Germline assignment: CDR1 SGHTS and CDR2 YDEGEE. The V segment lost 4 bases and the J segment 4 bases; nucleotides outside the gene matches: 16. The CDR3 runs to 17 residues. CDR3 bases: TGTGCCAGCAGCCTACACAGGGGTATATTGGTTGGCACTGAAGCTTTCTTT. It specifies CASSLHRGILVGTEAFF.

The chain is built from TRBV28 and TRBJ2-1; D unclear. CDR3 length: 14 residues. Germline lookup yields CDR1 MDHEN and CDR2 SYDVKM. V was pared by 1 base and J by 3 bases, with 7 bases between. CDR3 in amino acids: CASSLSVYYNEQFF. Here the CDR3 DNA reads TGTGCCAGCAGTTTATCGGTATACTACAATGAGCAGTTCTTC.

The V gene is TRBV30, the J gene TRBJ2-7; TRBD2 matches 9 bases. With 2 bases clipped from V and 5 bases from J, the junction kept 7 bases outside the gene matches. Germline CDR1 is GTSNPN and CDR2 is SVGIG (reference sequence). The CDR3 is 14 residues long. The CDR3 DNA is TGTGCCTGGAGTACGCAAGCGGGAGGTAACGAGCAGTACTTC. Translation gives CAWSTQAGGNEQYF.

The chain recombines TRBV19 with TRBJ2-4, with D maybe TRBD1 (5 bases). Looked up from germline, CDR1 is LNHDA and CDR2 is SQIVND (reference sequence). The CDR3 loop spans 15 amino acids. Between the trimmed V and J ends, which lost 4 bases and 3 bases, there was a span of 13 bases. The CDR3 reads CASSSREAIKNIQYF. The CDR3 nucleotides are TGTGCCAGTAGTAGCAGGGAAGCCATCAAAAACATTCAGTACTTC.

CDR3 protein: CASSLGTRGYEQYF. CDR3 DNA sequence: TGTGCCAGCAGCTTAGGGACTAGGGGATACGAGCAGTACTTC. This sequence joins TRBV11-3 and TRBJ2-7, with 7 bases aligning to TRBD2. Germline-derived CDR1 and CDR2 are SGHNT and YENEEA. The CDR3 sequence is 14 residues long. V was pared by 1 base and J by 4 bases, with 4 bases of the junction left unmatched.

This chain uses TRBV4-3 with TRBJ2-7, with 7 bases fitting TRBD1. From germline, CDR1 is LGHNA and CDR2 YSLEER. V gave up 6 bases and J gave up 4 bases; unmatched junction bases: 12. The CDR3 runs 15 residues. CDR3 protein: CASSPIPGQLYEQYF. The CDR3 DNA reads TGCGCCAGCAGTCCGATACCGGGACAGTTATACGAGCAGTACTTC.